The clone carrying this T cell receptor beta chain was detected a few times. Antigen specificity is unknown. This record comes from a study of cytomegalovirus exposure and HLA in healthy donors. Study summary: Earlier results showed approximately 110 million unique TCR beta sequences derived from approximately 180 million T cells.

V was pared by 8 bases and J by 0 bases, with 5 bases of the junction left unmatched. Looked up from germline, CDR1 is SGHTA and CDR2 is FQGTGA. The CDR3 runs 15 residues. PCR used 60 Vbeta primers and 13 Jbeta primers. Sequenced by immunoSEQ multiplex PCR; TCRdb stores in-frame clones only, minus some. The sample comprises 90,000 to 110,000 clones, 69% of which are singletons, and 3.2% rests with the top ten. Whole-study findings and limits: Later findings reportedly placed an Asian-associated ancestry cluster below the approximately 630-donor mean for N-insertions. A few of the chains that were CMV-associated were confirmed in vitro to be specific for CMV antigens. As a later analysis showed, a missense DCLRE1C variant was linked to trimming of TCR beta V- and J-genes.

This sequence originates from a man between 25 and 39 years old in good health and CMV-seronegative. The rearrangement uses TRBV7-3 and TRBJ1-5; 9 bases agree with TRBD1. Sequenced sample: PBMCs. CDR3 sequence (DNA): TGTGCCAGCCACAGGGGGCAGGATAGCAATCAGCCCCAGCATTTT. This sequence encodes CASHRGQDSNQPQHF.